This TCR beta chain was captured in a study of CD4+ T cells in melanoma. Points from the study as a whole: A reported correlation linked neoantigen-specific CD4+ T cells to CD8+, macrophage and B cell function.

On this clone itself: Its target is unknown.

Germline CDR1 and CDR2: SGHNT and YYREEE (reference sequence). Losses at the gene ends were 4 bases for V and 6 bases for J; bases not matched to a gene: 7. The CDR3 totals 15 residues. Produced via immunoSEQ multiplex PCR; TCRdb's table is partial and in-frame only. The table includes fewer than 15,000 clones, approximately 88% detected once. This sequence originates from a human donor with melanoma. The sample consisted of cells from a culture (not recorded whether cultured in vitro). The chain couples TRBV5-4 to TRBJ2-3; 11 bases agree with TRBD1. CDR3 protein: CASSLRTGGEDTQYF. CDR3 DNA: TGTGCCAGCAGCCTCCGGACAGGGGGCGAGGATACGCAGTATTTT.